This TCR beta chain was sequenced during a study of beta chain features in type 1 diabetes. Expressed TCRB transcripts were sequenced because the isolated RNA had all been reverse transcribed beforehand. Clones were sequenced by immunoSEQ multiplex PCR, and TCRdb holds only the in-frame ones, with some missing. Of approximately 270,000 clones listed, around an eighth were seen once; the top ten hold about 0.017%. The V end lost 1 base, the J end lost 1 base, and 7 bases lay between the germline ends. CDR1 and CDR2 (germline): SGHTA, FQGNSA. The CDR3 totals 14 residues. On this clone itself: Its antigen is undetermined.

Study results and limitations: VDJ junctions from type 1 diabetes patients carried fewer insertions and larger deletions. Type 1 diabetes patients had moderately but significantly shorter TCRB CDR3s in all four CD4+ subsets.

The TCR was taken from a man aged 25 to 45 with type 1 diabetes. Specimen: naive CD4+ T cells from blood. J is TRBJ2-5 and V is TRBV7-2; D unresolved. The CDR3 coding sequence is TGTGCCAGCAGCTTAGGACACATCCAAGAGACCCAGTACTTC. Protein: CASSLGHIQETQYF. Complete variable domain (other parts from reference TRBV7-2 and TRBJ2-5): GAGVSQSPSNKVTEKGKDVELRCDPISGHTALYWYRQSLGQGLEFLIYFQGNSAPDKSGLPSDRFSAERTGGSVSTLTIQRTQQEDSAVYLCASSLGHIQETQYFGPGTRLLVL.